This is a list of T cell receptor beta chains from one sample in a study of blood T cells in healthy people across ages. TCRdb reprocessed the 5' RACE reads via MiXCR and lists one record per CDR3 protein. The sample shows some 800,000 distinct CDR3 sequences, 40% to 50% of them seen only once. Source material: blood. These receptors originate from a man aged 60-69 years in good health. Each CDR3 is given with its conserved first and last residue. A D gene is named only where the DNA matches it firmly. The size entry is marked missing in some rows and otherwise reads once, few, many or a size class.

j_call d_call v_call clone_size cdr3_nt cdr3_aa
TRBJ2-2 - TRBV7-2 - TGTGCCAGCAACCCCCGGGAAGCGAACACCGGGGAGCTGTTTTTT CASNPREANTGELFF
TRBJ2-2 - TRBV6-5 - TGTGCCAGCAGCTTCAGGGGAGGGTTCGGGGAGCTGTTTTTT CASSFRGGFGELFF
TRBJ1-1 - TRBV7-9 - TGTGCCAGCAGCTTACGGGACGGCACTGAAGCTTTCTTT CASSLRDGTEAFF
TRBJ2-1 TRBD2 TRBV6-2/TRBV6-3 - TGTGCCAGCTTGGGGGCGGGTAGCGGGGCTTGGAATGAGCAGTTCTTC CASLGAGSGAWNEQFF
TRBJ1-2 - TRBV14 few TGTGCCAGCAGCCAAGTTAGGGGAGCGGGTGGCTACACCTTC CASSQVRGAGGYTF
TRBJ2-4 - TRBV4-3 - TGCGCCAGCAGCCAAGATCTAGGGCAGTGGAACATTCAGTACTTC CASSQDLGQWNIQYF
TRBJ1-1 TRBD1 TRBV20-1 - TGCAGTGCTAGAGACCCACGTACAGGGGCGGCTGAAGCTTTCTTT CSARDPRTGAAEAFF
TRBJ1-1 - TRBV29-1 - TGCAGCGTTGACCCCACAGGGTTCGACACTGAAGCTTTCTTT CSVDPTGFDTEAFF
TRBJ2-5 - TRBV20-1 - TGCAGTGCTAGAGGTTTTGCGGGGGCCGAAGAGACCCAGTACTTC CSARGFAGAEETQYF
TRBJ1-1 TRBD1 TRBV11-2 - TGTGCCAGCAGCTTGGAAGGGACAGGGGGCTCTGAAGCTTTCTTT CASSLEGTGGSEAFF
TRBJ2-7 - TRBV6-1 few TGTGCCAGCCCCCCCCAGGGGACCCTCTCCTACGAGCAGTACTTC CASPPQGTLSYEQYF
TRBJ2-7 TRBD2 TRBV6-5 - TGTGCCAGCAGTTACTCAGCTAGCGGGGGGGGCTCCTCCTACGAGCAGTACTTC CASSYSASGGGSSYEQYF
TRBJ1-5 TRBD1 TRBV2 - TGTGCCAGCAACGGACAGGGGAGGGGTCAGCCCCAGCATTTT CASNGQGRGQPQHF
TRBJ1-1 - TRBV11-2 - TGTGCCAGCAGCTTCCTTTCGTCGGTGAACACTGAAGCTTTCTTT CASSFLSSVNTEAFF
TRBJ2-4 - TRBV5-1 few TGCGCCAGCAGCGGTGAGGGAGCCTATGAGCAGTACTTC CASSGEGAYEQYF
TRBJ2-7 TRBD2 TRBV7-2 - TGTGCCAGCAGCTTTAGCGGGGGATACTACAATGAGCAGTACTTC CASSFSGGYYNEQYF
TRBJ2-2 TRBD2 TRBV20-1 many TGCAGTGCTAGCGCTAGCGGGGAGTACACCGGGGAGCTGTTTTTT CSASASGEYTGELFF
TRBJ1-5 - TRBV15 - TGTGCCACCAGCAGAGGGCAGGGGTTCAATCAGCCCCAGCATTTT CATSRGQGFNQPQHF
TRBJ2-5 TRBD2 TRBV5-1 - TGCGCCAGCAGCGCGCGGGGGGGAGATCAAGAGACCCAGTACTTC CASSARGGDQETQYF
TRBJ2-7 - TRBV5-1 many TGCGCCAGCAGCAAGGGGGTGGACGAGCAGTACTTC CASSKGVDEQYF
TRBJ2-7 TRBD2 TRBV12-3/TRBV12-4 - TGTGCCAGCAGTTCGCTTCCCGGAACTAGCGGCGACGAGCAGTACTTC CASSSLPGTSGDEQYF
TRBJ2-6 - TRBV6-2/TRBV6-3 few TGTGCCAGCAGTTACACCCCTGACAGTTCCGGGGCCAACGTCCTGACTTTC CASSYTPDSSGANVLTF
TRBJ1-1 - TRBV10-3 - TGTGCCATCAGTGAAGCAGAAACTGAAGCTTTCTTT CAISEAETEAFF
TRBJ1-2 - TRBV4-1 - TGCGCCAGCAGCCCGGGGGTCGGGAGCCAATATGGCTACACCTTC CASSPGVGSQYGYTF
TRBJ2-7 TRBD2 TRBV20-1 - TGCAGTGCTAGAGATAGCGGGGGCACCTACGAGCAGTACTTC CSARDSGGTYEQYF
TRBJ2-5 TRBD2 TRBV28 - TGTGCCAGCACCAAAGGGGGACTAGCGGGGGGCCAAGAGACCCAGTACTTC CASTKGGLAGGQETQYF
TRBJ2-3 - TRBV4-3 few TGCGCCAGCAGCCTGCCCCCGGGGGCCCCACATTTGCGCGATACGCAGTATTTT CASSLPPGAPHLRDTQYF
TRBJ1-1 - TRBV2 - TGTGCCACCCACAGGGTAAACGCGAACACTGAAGCTTTCTTT CATHRVNANTEAFF
TRBJ2-3 - TRBV30 - TGTGCCTGGAGTGTGGGTAGCGGCCGCACAGATACGCAGTATTTT CAWSVGSGRTDTQYF
TRBJ1-1 - TRBV7-8 - TGTGCCAGCAGCTTAGTATCGGGGTTGGGGAACACTGAAGCTTTCTTT CASSLVSGLGNTEAFF
TRBJ2-3 - TRBV9 - TGTGCCAGCAGCTTCCAGACAGGCACAGATACGCAGTATTTT CASSFQTGTDTQYF
TRBJ2-7 - TRBV4-3 - TGCGCCAGCAGCGACCTTCGGGGGTCCTCCTACGAGCCGTACTTC CASSDLRGSSYEPYF
TRBJ2-5 TRBD2 TRBV9 - TGTGCCAGCAGCACTAGCGGGGGGGCATCAGAGACCCAGTACTTC CASSTSGGASETQYF
TRBJ2-1 TRBD1 TRBV7-9 - TGTGCCAGCAGCTTAGAGAGACAGGGGGATGAGCAGTTCTTC CASSLERQGDEQFF
TRBJ2-4 TRBD2 TRBV12-3/TRBV12-4 few TGTGCCAGCAGCCATAGCGGGGCCAAAAACATTCAGTACTTC CASSHSGAKNIQYF
TRBJ2-7 - TRBV9 few TGTGCCAGCAGCCCTTACCTGGACAGCTACGAGCAGTACTTC CASSPYLDSYEQYF
TRBJ2-1 - TRBV9 - TGTGCCAGCAGCCCGGCATACGAGAGCGATGAGCAGTTCTTC CASSPAYESDEQFF
TRBJ1-5 - TRBV5-1 - TGCGCCAGCAGCCCCATGGCAGGGAGCAATCAGCCCCAGCATTTT CASSPMAGSNQPQHF
TRBJ2-1 TRBD2 TRBV6-2/TRBV6-3 - TGTGCCAGCAGTTACGGACTAGCGGGGGGGCCTTTTAAGCTCGGTAATGAGCAGTTCTTC CASSYGLAGGPFKLGNEQFF
TRBJ2-5 TRBD2 TRBV7-6 - TGTGCCAGCAGCTTTATCATCCAGCGGGAGAACCAAGAGACCCAGTACTTC CASSFIIQRENQETQYF
TRBJ1-2 TRBD1 TRBV6-5 - TGTGCCAGCAGTTACTCGGTGGGGCCGGGATATACAGGGGCACGCTATGGCTACACCTTC CASSYSVGPGYTGARYGYTF
TRBJ2-3 - TRBV29-1 few TGCAGCGTTGCTAGAAGCTCGATCACAGATACGCAGTATTTT CSVARSSITDTQYF
TRBJ2-3 - TRBV12-3/TRBV12-4 - TGTGCCAGCAGTTTATCGGGCAGGGTCGGAGATACGCAGTATTTT CASSLSGRVGDTQYF
TRBJ2-7 TRBD1 TRBV6-1 few TGTGCCAGCAGTGACGCCAACATAAGGACAGGGCAGTACGAGCAGTACTTC CASSDANIRTGQYEQYF
TRBJ2-7 - TRBV7-6 few TGTGCCAGCAGCCTGACGCTCGGGGACTACGAGCAGTACTTC CASSLTLGDYEQYF
TRBJ1-5 - TRBV9 - TGTGCCAGCGGAGAGGACGGTAATCAGCCCCAGCATTTT CASGEDGNQPQHF
TRBJ2-7 - TRBV2 - TGTGCCTGCAGGATCACCGGGGACTACGAGCAGTACTTC CACRITGDYEQYF
TRBJ1-1 - TRBV5-1 - TGCGCCAGCAGCGAGGACAGCTCTGAAGCTTTCTTT CASSEDSSEAFF
TRBJ1-1 - TRBV19 once TGTGCCAGTAGTTCAACGGGGGTGCGAACTGAAGCTTTCTTT CASSSTGVRTEAFF
TRBJ1-1 - TRBV29-1 - TGCAGCGTCCGGCCACGCCCTTCCCACACTGAAGCTTTCTTT CSVRPRPSHTEAFF
TRBJ2-5 - TRBV7-2 - TGTGCCAGCAGCTTAAACCGGGGAGAGCGGTACTTC CASSLNRGERYF
TRBJ2-5 TRBD1 TRBV29-1 many TGCAGCGTGACGAGGACAGGGGGCGGATCGGAGACCCAGTACTTC CSVTRTGGGSETQYF
TRBJ2-6 - TRBV6-5 - TGTGCCAGCATTAAGGTGGGGGGAACGGGGGCCAACGTCCTGACTTTC CASIKVGGTGANVLTF
TRBJ2-5 - TRBV6-5 - TGTGCCAGCAGTTACGCGAGGTTTGGGGAGACCCAGTACTTC CASSYARFGETQYF
TRBJ2-5 - TRBV5-1 - TGCGCCAGCAGCGGGGGACGGAACCAAGAGACCCAGTACTTC CASSGGRNQETQYF
TRBJ1-1 - TRBV12-3/TRBV12-4 - TGTGCCAGAAATAGGAGGGGAAGAACTGAAGCTTTCTTT CARNRRGRTEAFF
TRBJ1-2 TRBD1 TRBV5-1 - TGCGCCAGCAGCTTAGGACAGGGTGGCTATGGCTGCACCTTC CASSLGQGGYGCTF